The rows below give T cell receptor beta chains drawn from one sample of a study of T cell responses to AZD1222 COVID-19 vaccine. Method: immunoSEQ multiplex PCR; TCRdb's copy keeps in-frame clones and lacks some. The repertoire holds tens of thousands of clones, with approximately 88% as singletons. The source material was peripheral blood, sampled on day 0 of AZD1222 vaccination. All receptors come from an adult in good health. Each CDR3 is given with its conserved first and last residue. D genes are given only for firm matches. Clone size, where shown, is once, few, many, or a class for clones that have expanded.

DNA: TGTGCCACGACAGTGGCACTTAACTATGGCTACACCTTC
CDR3: CATTVALNYGYTF
V: TRBV10-3
size: -
J: TRBJ1-2
D: -

DNA: TGTGCCAGCAGTGAATTAGCGGGGGACACAGATACGCAGTATTTT
CDR3: CASSELAGDTDTQYF
V: TRBV6-1
size: -
J: TRBJ2-3
D: TRBD2

DNA: TGTGCCAGCAGTCCGACAGGGGGTACGACCGGGGAGCTGTTTTTT
CDR3: CASSPTGGTTGELFF
V: TRBV6-6
size: once
J: TRBJ2-2
D: TRBD1

DNA: TGTGCCAGCAGTGTCGGGACTAGCGGAGCACTAAAGCAGTACTTC
CDR3: CASSVGTSGALKQYF
V: TRBV27
size: -
J: TRBJ2-7
D: TRBD2

DNA: TGTGCCAGCAGCTTGTCGGGGTCATCTGGAAACACCATATATTTT
CDR3: CASSLSGSSGNTIYF
V: TRBV5-4
size: -
J: TRBJ1-3
D: -

DNA: TGTGCCAGCAGTTACTTGGCAGGGAACACTGAAGCTTTCTTT
CDR3: CASSYLAGNTEAFF
V: TRBV6-2/TRBV6-3
size: -
J: TRBJ1-1
D: -

DNA: TGTGCCAGCAGCTTAGCCCACGACAGGGGATATGGCTACACCTTC
CDR3: CASSLAHDRGYGYTF
V: TRBV7-2
size: -
J: TRBJ1-2
D: TRBD1

DNA: TGTGCCAGCAATGGACCGGGATTCGGCACAGATACGCAGTATTTT
CDR3: CASNGPGFGTDTQYF
V: TRBV28
size: -
J: TRBJ2-3
D: -

DNA: TGCGCCAGCAGCCAGAGGAGGCAAGAGACCCAGTACTTC
CDR3: CASSQRRQETQYF
V: TRBV4-1
size: -
J: TRBJ2-5
D: -

DNA: TGTGCCAGCAGCTCAAGGGACGGTGGTCAGTATAGCAATCAGCCCCAGCATTTT
CDR3: CASSSRDGGQYSNQPQHF
V: TRBV7-2
size: -
J: TRBJ1-5
D: -

DNA: TGTGCCAGCAGCTCCCTGGGGACTTATAGCAATCAGCCCCAGCATTTT
CDR3: CASSSLGTYSNQPQHF
V: TRBV11-3
size: -
J: TRBJ1-5
D: -

DNA: TGTGCCACCAGTGAGAGAGGTGACGAGCAGTACTTC
CDR3: CATSERGDEQYF
V: TRBV24-1
size: -
J: TRBJ2-7
D: -